This T cell receptor beta chain derives from a study of CD8 T cells in Susac syndrome. Study-level findings and limits: Within total CD8+ repertoires, around 15 Susac-specific public clones were found, and within CD8+ TEMRA repertoires, 4 to 6.

The junction had 8 bases not matched to a gene; V was cut back by 8 bases and J by 0 bases. Germline V gives CDR1 SQVTM, CDR2 ANQGSEA. CDR3 length: 14 amino acids. Points on this clonotype: What it recognizes is unknown.

Roughly 0.45 to 1 ug RNA was reverse transcribed with random hexamers. Amplification of the TCR beta CDR3 was carried out by immunoSEQ multiplex PCR, which spanned a total of 54 Vbeta and 13 Jbeta segments. TCRdb reprocessed the immunoSEQ multiplex PCR reads with MiXCR, giving one entry per CDR3 protein. The table lists under 200,000 distinct CDR3 sequences, roughly 94% of them singletons. The patients with Susac syndrome were individuals who fulfilled the recently defined diagnostic criteria for disease that was either definite or probable. The TCR comes from a human donor with Susac syndrome. This chain connects TRBV29-1 to TRBJ2-3; 7 bases are a match to TRBD1. The specimen was CD8+ T cells from PBMCs. The CDR3 DNA reads TGCAGCTGCGGACAGGAGTTAAGCACAGATACGCAGTATTTT. It is translated as CSCGQELSTDTQYF.